This T cell receptor (beta chain) stems from a study of blood T cell repertoires in COVID-19. Whole-study context: Whether acute or convalescent, the COVID-19 samples came from the United States, Italy and Spain.

The data were produced by immunoSEQ multiplex PCR, yet TCRdb's version contains in-frame clones alone and is incomplete. The sample lists more than 250,000 clones, over 75% occurring once. The V gene's germline CDR1 is SGHVS and CDR2 FQNEAQ. The V end lost 2 bases, the J end lost 3 bases, and 8 bases lay between the germline ends. The CDR3 is made up of 13 amino acids. The sequence came from a human donor in a cohort sampled during active COVID-19. The sample consisted of peripheral blood. The chain recombines TRBV7-8 with TRBJ2-7, with D perhaps matching TRBD1 (5 bases). The CDR3 DNA reads TGTGCCAGCAGCTTAAGCAGGGACTACGAGCAGTACTTC. Translating it yields CASSLSRDYEQYF. The entire variable domain, with the rest obtained from reference TRBV7-8 and TRBJ2-7, is as follows: GAGVSQSPRYKVAKRGQDVALRCDPISGHVSLFWYQQALGQGPEFLTYFQNEAQLDKSGLPSDRFFAERPEGSVSTLKIQRTQQEDSAVYLCASSLSRDYEQYFGPGTRLTVT.